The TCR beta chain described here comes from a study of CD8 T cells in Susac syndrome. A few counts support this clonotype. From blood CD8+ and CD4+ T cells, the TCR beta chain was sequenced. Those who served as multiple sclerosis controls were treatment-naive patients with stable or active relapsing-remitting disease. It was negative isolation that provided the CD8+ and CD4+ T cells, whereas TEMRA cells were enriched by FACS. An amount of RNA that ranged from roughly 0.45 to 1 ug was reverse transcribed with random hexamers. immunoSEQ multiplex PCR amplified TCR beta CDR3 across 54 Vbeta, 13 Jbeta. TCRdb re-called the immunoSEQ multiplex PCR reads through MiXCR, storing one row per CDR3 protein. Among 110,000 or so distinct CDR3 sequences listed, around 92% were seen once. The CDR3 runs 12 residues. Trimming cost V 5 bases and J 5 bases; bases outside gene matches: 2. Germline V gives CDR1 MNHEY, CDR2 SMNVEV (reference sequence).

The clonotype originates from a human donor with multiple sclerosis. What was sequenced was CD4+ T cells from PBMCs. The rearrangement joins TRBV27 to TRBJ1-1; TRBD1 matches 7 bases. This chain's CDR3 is CASSEQGTEAFF. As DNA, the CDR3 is TGTGCCAGCAGTGAACAGGGGACTGAAGCTTTCTTT.